The source of this TCR beta chain is a study of cytomegalovirus exposure and HLA in healthy donors. Broader study findings: In a later analysis, V- and J-gene trimming of beta chains associated with a DCLRE1C missense variant, replicated independently. Among TCR beta chains, those listed as cytomegalovirus-associated numbered roughly 150. Rarity characterized most TCR sequences, yet some public TCRs appeared in many donors. A few of the chains that were CMV-associated were confirmed in vitro to be specific for CMV antigens.

The germline V gene encodes CDR1 MDHEN and CDR2 SYDVKM. CDR3 length equals 17 residues. J lost 1 base, V lost 6 bases, and 13 bases had no gene match. 13 Jbeta primers and 60 Vbeta primers were used for the PCR. The table came from immunoSEQ multiplex PCR; TCRdb's copy has only in-frame clones and leaves some out. The sample holds approximately 170,000 clones, 65% to 85% seen once. This clone was detected only a few times. Its target is unknown. The TCR sequence derives from a man aged 50-60 years in good health and CMV-seropositive. Sequencing input: PBMCs. The gene calls are TRBV28 and TRBJ2-5; 8 nucleotides line up with TRBD1. The CDR3 is CASSRSGQGAAQETQYF. CDR3 DNA: TGTGCCAGCAGCCGGTCCGGACAGGGAGCCGCCCAAGAGACCCAGTACTTC.